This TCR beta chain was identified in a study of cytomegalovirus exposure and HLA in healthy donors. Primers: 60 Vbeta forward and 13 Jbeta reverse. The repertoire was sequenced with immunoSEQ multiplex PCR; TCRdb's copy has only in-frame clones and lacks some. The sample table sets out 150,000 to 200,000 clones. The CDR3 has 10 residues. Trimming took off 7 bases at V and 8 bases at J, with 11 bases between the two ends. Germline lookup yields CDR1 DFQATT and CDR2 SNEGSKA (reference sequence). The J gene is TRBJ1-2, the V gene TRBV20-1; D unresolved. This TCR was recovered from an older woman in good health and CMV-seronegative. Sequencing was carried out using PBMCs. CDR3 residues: CSGSILGYTF. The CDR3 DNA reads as TGCAGTGGGAGCATTCTGGGCTACACCTTC.